This T cell receptor beta chain was profiled in a study of cytomegalovirus exposure and HLA in healthy donors (dated by TCRdb to between 2016 and 2019). Study-wide context: An earlier analysis of roughly 630 of the donors reported 250 to 350 Gb of sequence data and 117 million unique TCR beta sequences from some 180 million T cells. Approximately 310 gigabases of sequencing data and 70 million to 85 million unique TCR sequences were included in an early release covering roughly 600 HLA-typed donors. Of the 300 to 450 genotyped donors, about 84% fell in the genetic ancestry cluster associated with self-reported Caucasian donors. The study aimed to test whether cataloging public T cell receptors could reveal signatures of past pathogen exposure. The study used immunosequencing to profile the T cell repertoires of some 600 subjects and linked those repertoires to cytomegalovirus serostatus. A separate validation cohort of approximately 120 different subjects was used in addition to the roughly 620-subject first cohort. To predict cytomegalovirus infection status, the study combined high-throughput TCR immunosequencing, statistical association of individual TCRs with disease status, and machine learning. A later analysis re-analyzed previously published TCR beta repertoires from about 600 donors and added high-resolution HLA genotyping to study TCR occurrence patterns. In the later analysis, no new phenotypic data were used to find candidate immune exposures; instead, reliance was placed on TCR beta sequences and their occurrence across donors. An earlier analysis of around 640 of the donors used high-throughput TCR beta sequencing to judge whether each TCR beta V gene segment behaved as functional or pseudogenic. Donor age, sex, ethnicity and CMV serostatus were collected together with the repertoire data. In a later genetic analysis, genome-wide SNP genotypes for about 65% of the roughly 670 donors were used, and that subset was treated as a discovery cohort. Every discovery cohort repertoire had been produced on one sequencing platform. HLA typing included class I and class II loci at four-digit resolution. Typing coverage varied by locus: roughly 629-640 donors for A, B, C, DRB1 and DQB1; about 520 for DQA1; approximately 570 for DPA1; under 490 for DPB1. Four or five DR-DQ haplotypes were handled as single units for association and clustering because linkage in the cohort was strong. Among roughly 370 genotyped donors of the cohort, an average of approximately 250,000 unique TCR beta nucleotide sequences were sequenced per donor, roughly 18% of them non-productive. Overall results and qualifications from the work: Cytomegalovirus status was reported to be diagnosed by the classifier with high specificity and sensitivity in both the original and validation cohorts. An association between a missense DCLRE1C variant and V-gene and J-gene trimming of TCR beta chains was found in a later genetic analysis and replicated in an independent cohort. The authors suggested that the approach could potentially be extended to other disease states and immunological phenotypes. Linkage disequilibrium might explain the correlated functional status among segregating V segments, but an unknown experimental factor could not be excluded. Compared with equally common non-associated chains, HLA-associated TCR beta chains in a later analysis were more clonally expanded and had lower generation probabilities. Broadly in line with IMGT annotations, most TCR beta V segments showed up in productive rearrangements about 87% or about 30% of the time in an earlier analysis of 587 of the donors. A later analysis reported that several top co-occurrence clusters appeared linked to parvovirus B19, influenza, CMV and Epstein-Barr virus. At a false discovery rate of 0.05, a later analysis linked under 20,000 TCR beta sequences to specific HLA alleles. Most CMV-associated TCR beta chains appeared to be HLA-restricted in a later analysis, and the HLA associations seemed to be driven largely by CMV exposure. A later analysis found that TCR association rates varied across HLA loci, with DRB1 alleles showing the most associated TCRs and HLA-C alleles the fewest. When HLA alleles, especially DR and DQ, strongly co-occurred, TCR associations were difficult to assign to individual alleles. Because HLA typing was unavailable for some donors at each locus, only the typed subset was used in association tests. According to a later genetic analysis, donors in an Asian-associated ancestry cluster had fewer N-insertions in productive TCRs than the roughly 670-donor mean. Some IMGT-functional V segments, including TRBV6-2 and TRBV6-3, could not be told apart with the 87-base-pair reads, so those segments were excluded. A total of about 180 TCR beta chains were listed by the study as associated with cytomegalovirus. While some public TCRs were present in many individuals, most TCR sequences turned up only very rarely across donors. Three of the identified cytomegalovirus-associated TCR beta chains were confirmed in vitro to be specific for cytomegalovirus antigens. A cluster of highly shared sequence variants was judged likely to be a technical artifact of the sequencing pipeline. A further reported finding was that TCR beta sequences accurately predicted the HLA-A and HLA-B alleles for most subjects in the first cohort. This cohort had only TCR beta chains sequenced, and the lack of alpha or paired-chain data limited which features could be detected. Immune exposure information for the cohort was limited to CMV serostatus. The presence/absence analyses assumed that sequencing depth was roughly uniform across donors, and that assumption may not be true. The earlier analysis of almost 600 of the donors excluded 15 to 20 rarely observed V segments, including chromosome 9 orphons, because counts were too low.

As for this clone: Its cognate antigen has yet to be identified. Base-call qualities are not available, and no considerably larger clone is one nucleotide away.

From the cysteine through the phenylalanine, the CDR3 covers 14 amino acids. Left in the record is the CDR3 DNA by itself, 42 bases read in frame from the first base. V lost 2 bases and J lost 4 bases; the stretch between them is 11 bases long. The germline V gene encodes CDR1 KGHSH and CDR2 LQKENI. The library was built by means of the immunoSEQ multiplex PCR assay. For the multiplex PCR, a mixture combining 60 forward primers for TCR Vbeta segments and 13 reverse primers for TCR Jbeta segments was used. A multiplex PCR assay on genomic DNA amplified the CDR3 region of rearranged TCR beta genes. The Illumina HiSeq System was used to sequence the amplified TCR beta libraries as 87-base-pair reads. The paper's processing steps were these. Across the 670 or so repertoires, a later analysis counted roughly 77 million unique TCR beta chains, 8.5 million to 12 million of which were shared by at least two donors. To remove PCR and sequencing errors, raw reads were error-corrected and collapsed into unique sequences using a nearest-neighbor algorithm that merged closely related sequences. CDR3 sequences were aligned to IMGT reference sequences to assign V, D and J gene segments. Each retained sequence needed at least a six-nucleotide match to both a V gene segment and a J gene segment. Rearrangements were classified as productive when the CDR3 lacked stop codons and remained in frame with V and J, and all other rearrangements were classified as non-productive. CDR3 was defined according to IMGT convention as the region running from the second conserved V-encoded cysteine to the conserved J-encoded phenylalanine. The earlier analysis of fewer than 750 of the donors excluded sequences that lacked an unambiguous match to a single V gene segment. In an earlier analysis of some 590 of the donors, a V segment was called functional when productive rearrangements were above 56.7%, and segregating when the standard deviation between donors exceeded 5%. A statistical classification framework was developed to diagnose cytomegalovirus status using the catalog of TCR beta chain sequences. A later analysis assigned V and J genes by comparing TCR nucleotide sequences with IMGT/GENE-DB human TR gene sequences. The TCRdist pipeline was used in a later analysis to assign CDR3 sequences and most-parsimonious VDJ recombination scenarios. In a later analysis, each TCR beta chain was defined by its CDR3 amino acid sequence together with its V-gene family, and reads without a unique V-gene family were excluded. A later analysis removed over 500 highly shared, low-generation-probability nucleotide sequences to deal with suspected cross-contamination and a sequencing artifact. For each public chain, a later analysis derived a clonal expansion index from normalized ranks of inferred template counts within each repertoire. In a later analysis, generation probabilities were computed with a VDJ recombination model fitted to out-of-frame rearrangements, and the resulting probabilities were checked against IGoR. A later analysis scored TCR-TCR, TCR-HLA and TCR-CMV co-occurrence with hypergeometric tests, applying a repertoire-size bias correction to TCR pairs. To estimate false discovery rates, a later analysis permuted the HLA or CMV assignments 20 times. In a later analysis, co-occurring TCRs were grouped using DBSCAN, with TCRdist sequence similarity added in when clustering inside HLA-allele-positive subsets. Repertoires with fewer than 30,000 or more than 120,000 public chains were left out of co-occurrence clustering, as were about five repertoires with anomalous nucleotide sharing. TCRdb re-hosts the immuneACCESS table, in-frame sequences only. Its copies lack some clones; in the studies checked, an unresolved V gene accounts for under half of them, and the cause for the rest is not known. D and trimming were read from the DNA, whereas the V and J calls and clone size are those reported in that table. This sample holds some 120,000 clones; 80% to 90% were observed only once. About 1.8% of the sample is in the top ten clones.

The cohort consisted of 666 healthy bone marrow donors. All cohort members were sampled while nominally healthy, although unrecorded immune exposures were likely present. The donor tested CMV seronegative, placing the donor among the approximately 360 seronegative members of the cohort. Every donor gave a peripheral blood sample, and the peripheral blood mononuclear cells from that sample were used for TCR beta sequencing. Genomic DNA was extracted from the blood cell samples with the Qiagen DNeasy Blood Extraction Kit. The clonotype was recovered from a man aged 40-49 years in good health and CMV-seronegative. In this chain, TRBV18 is recombined with TRBJ1-2; TRBD1 might be the D gene, on 5 matching bases. The sample taken for sequencing was PBMCs. The sequenced DNA is TGTGCCAGCTCACCAGATCAGGGCCCCTATGGCTACACCTTC. Its protein product is CASSPDQGPYGYTF.